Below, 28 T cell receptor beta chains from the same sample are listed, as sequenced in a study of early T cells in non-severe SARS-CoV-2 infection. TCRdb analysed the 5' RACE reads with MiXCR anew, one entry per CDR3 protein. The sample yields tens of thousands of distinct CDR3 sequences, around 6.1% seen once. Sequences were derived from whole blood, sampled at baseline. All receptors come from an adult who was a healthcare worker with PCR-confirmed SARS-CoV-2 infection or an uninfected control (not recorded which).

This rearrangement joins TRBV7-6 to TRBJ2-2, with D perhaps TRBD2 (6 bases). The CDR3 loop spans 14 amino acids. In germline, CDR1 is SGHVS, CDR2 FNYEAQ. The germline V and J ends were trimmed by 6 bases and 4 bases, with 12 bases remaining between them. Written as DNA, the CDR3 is TGTGCCAGCAGGGCCGGGAGAACCACCGGGGAGCTGTTTTTT. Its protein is CASRAGRTTGELFF.

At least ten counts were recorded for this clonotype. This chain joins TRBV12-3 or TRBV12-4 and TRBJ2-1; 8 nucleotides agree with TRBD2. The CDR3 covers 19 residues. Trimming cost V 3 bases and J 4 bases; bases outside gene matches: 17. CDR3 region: CASSFHVLGTRRGYNEQFF. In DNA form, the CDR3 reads TGTGCCAGCAGTTTCCACGTTTTAGGGACTAGGCGGGGATACAATGAGCAGTTCTTC.

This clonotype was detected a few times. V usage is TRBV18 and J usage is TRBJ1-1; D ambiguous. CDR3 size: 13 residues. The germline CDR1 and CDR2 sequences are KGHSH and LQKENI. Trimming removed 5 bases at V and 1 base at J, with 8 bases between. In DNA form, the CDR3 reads TGTGCCAGCTCATCCGACTGGAACACTGAAGCTTTCTTT. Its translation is CASSSDWNTEAFF.

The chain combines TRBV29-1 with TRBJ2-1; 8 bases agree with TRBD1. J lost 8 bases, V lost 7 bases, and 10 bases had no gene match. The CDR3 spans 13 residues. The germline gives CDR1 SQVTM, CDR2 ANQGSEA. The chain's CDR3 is CSGSDRELDEQFF. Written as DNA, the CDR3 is TGCAGCGGGTCGGACAGGGAGCTAGATGAGCAGTTCTTC.

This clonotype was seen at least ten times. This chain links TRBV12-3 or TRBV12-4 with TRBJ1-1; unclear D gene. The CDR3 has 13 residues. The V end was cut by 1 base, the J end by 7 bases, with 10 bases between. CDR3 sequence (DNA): TGTGCCAGCAGTTTAGGGGGAATGAGTGAAGCTTTCTTT. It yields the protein CASSLGGMSEAFF.

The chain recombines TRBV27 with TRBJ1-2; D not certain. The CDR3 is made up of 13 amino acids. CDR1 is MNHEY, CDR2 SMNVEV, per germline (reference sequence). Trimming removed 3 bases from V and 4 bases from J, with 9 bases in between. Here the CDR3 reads CASSFANSYGYTF. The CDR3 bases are TGTGCCAGCAGTTTCGCTAACTCCTATGGCTACACCTTC.

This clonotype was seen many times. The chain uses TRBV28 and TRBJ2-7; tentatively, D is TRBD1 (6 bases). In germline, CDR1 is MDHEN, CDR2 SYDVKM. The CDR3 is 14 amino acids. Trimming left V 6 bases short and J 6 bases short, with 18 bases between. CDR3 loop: CASRGYRAESEQYF. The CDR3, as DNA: TGTGCCAGCAGGGGTTACAGGGCGGAATCCGAGCAGTACTTC.

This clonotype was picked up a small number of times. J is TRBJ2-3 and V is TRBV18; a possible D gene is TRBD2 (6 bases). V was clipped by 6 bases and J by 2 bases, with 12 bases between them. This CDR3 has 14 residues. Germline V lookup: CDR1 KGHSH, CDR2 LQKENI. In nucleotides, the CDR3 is TGTGCCAGCTCGCGGGACTCAAACACAGATACGCAGTATTTT. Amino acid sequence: CASSRDSNTDTQYF.

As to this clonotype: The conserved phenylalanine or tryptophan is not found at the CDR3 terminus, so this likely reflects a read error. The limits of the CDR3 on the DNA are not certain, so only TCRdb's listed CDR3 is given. The CDR3 loop is CASSRDTTLGIEV. The V call is TRBV6-6, the J call TRBJ2-1. The V gene's germline CDR1 is MNHNY and CDR2 SVGAGI (reference sequence). The CDR3 is 13 residues long, ends included.

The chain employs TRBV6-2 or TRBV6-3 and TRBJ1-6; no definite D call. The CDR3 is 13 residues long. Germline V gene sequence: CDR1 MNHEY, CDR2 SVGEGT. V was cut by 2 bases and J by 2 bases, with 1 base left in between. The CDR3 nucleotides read TGTGCCAGCAGTTACGCCTATAATTCACCCCTCCACTTT. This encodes CASSYAYNSPLHF.

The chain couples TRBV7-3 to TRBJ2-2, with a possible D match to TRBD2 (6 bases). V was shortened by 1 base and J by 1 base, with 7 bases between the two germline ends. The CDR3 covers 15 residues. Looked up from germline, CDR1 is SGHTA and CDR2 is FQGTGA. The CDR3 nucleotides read TGTGCCAGCAGCTTAATGGGAGGGAACACCGGGGAGCTGTTTTTT. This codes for CASSLMGGNTGELFF.

CDR3 in DNA: TGTGCCAGCAGCCAAGGCTATCCGGGCGGCTACACCTTC. Its protein product is CASSQGYPGGYTF. The chain carries TRBV3-1 and TRBJ1-2; D unclear. Trimming stripped 1 base from V and 8 bases from J, with 11 bases between. The CDR3 contains 13 residues. Germline V gives CDR1 LGHDT, CDR2 YNNKEL (reference sequence). The variable domain in full, completed from reference TRBV3-1 and TRBJ1-2, reads DTAVSQTPKYLVTQMGNDKSIKCEQNLGHDTMYWYKQDSKKFLKIMFSYNNKELIINETVPNRFSPKSPDKAHLNLHINSLELGDSAVYFCASSQGYPGGYTFGSGTRLTVV.

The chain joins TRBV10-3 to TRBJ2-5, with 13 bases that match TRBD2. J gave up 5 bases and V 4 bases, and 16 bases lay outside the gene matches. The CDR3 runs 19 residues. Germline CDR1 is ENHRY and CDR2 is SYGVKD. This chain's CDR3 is CAISGDPRTSGSVSETQYF. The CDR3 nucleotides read TGTGCCATCAGTGGGGACCCTAGGACTAGCGGGAGTGTTTCGGAGACCCAGTACTTC.

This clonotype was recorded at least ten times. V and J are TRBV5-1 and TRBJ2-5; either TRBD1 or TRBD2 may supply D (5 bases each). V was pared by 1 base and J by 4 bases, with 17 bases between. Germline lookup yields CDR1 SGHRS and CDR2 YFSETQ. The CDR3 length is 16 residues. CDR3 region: CASSLRPTKGRETQYF. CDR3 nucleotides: TGCGCCAGCAGCTTGCGTCCGACCAAGGGGAGAGAGACCCAGTACTTC.

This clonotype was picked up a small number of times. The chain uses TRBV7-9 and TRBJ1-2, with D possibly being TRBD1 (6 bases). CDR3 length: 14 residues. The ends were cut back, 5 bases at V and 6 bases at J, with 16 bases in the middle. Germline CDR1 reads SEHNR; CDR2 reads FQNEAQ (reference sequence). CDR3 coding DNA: TGTGCCAGCAGCCCGAGGCTCCCAGGGGATGGCTACACCTTC. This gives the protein CASSPRLPGDGYTF.

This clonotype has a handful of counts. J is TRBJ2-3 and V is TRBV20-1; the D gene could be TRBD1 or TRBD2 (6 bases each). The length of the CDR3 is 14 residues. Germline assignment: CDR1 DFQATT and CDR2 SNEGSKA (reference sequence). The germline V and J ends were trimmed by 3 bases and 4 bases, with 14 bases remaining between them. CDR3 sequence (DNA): TGCAGTGCTAGTCTAGTAGGGGGGCCAGATACGCAGTATTTT. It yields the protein CSASLVGGPDTQYF.

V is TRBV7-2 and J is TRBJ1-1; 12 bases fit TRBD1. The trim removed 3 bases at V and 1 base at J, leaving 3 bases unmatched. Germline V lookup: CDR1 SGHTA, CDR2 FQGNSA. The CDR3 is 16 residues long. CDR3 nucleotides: TGTGCCAGCAGCTTCTGGGACAGGGGGCGGAACACTGAAGCTTTCTTT. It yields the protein CASSFWDRGRNTEAFF.

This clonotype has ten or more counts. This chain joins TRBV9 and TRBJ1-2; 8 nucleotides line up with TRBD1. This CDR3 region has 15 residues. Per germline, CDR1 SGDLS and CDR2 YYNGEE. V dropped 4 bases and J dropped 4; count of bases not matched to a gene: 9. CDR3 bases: TGTGCCAGCAGCCCTCCTGGGACAGGCACCTATGGCTACACCTTC. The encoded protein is CASSPPGTGTYGYTF.

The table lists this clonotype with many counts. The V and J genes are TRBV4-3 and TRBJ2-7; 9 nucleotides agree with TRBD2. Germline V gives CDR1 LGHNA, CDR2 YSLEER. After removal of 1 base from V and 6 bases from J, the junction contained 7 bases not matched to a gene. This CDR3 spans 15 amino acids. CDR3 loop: CASSQVASGTGEQYF. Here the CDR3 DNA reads TGCGCCAGCAGCCAAGTCGCTAGCGGGACTGGCGAGCAGTACTTC.

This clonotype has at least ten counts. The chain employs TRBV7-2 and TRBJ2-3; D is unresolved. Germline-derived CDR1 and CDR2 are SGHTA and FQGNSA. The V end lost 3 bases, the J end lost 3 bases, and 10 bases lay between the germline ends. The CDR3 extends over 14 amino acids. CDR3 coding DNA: TGTGCCAGCAGCTTGCCGGTTAGGACAGATACGCAGTATTTT. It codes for CASSLPVRTDTQYF.

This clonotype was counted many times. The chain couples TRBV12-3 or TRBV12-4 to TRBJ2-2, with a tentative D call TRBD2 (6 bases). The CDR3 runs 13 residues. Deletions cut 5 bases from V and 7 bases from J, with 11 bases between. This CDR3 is CASSRLGDGELFF. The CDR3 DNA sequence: TGTGCCAGCAGTCGACTAGGGGACGGGGAGCTGTTTTTT.

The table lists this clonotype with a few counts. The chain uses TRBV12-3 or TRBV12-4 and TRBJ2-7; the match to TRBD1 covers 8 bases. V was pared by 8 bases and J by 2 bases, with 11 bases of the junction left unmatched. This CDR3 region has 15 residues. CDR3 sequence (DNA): TGTGCCAGCGGTAACCAGGGGGCCCTTACCTACGAGCAGTACTTC. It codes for CASGNQGALTYEQYF.

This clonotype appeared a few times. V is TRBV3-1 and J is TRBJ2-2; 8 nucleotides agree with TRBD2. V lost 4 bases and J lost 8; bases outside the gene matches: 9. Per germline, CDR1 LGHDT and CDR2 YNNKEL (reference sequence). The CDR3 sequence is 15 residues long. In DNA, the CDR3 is TGTGCCAGCAGCCCACATGAGACTAGCGTAGGGGAGCTGTTTTTT. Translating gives CASSPHETSVGELFF.

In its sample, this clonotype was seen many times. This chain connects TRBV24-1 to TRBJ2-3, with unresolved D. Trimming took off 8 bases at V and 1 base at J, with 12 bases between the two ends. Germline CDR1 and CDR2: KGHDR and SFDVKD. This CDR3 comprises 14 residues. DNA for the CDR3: TGTGCCACCAAAGACTCAAAGGGCACAGATACGCAGTATTTT. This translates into CATKDSKGTDTQYF.

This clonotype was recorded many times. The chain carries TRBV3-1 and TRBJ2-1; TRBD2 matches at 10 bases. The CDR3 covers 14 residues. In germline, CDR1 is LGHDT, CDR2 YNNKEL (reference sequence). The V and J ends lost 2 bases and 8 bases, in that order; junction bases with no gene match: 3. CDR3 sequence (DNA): TGTGCCAGCAGCCAACTAGCGGGAGTCGATGAGCAGTTCTTC. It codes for CASSQLAGVDEQFF.

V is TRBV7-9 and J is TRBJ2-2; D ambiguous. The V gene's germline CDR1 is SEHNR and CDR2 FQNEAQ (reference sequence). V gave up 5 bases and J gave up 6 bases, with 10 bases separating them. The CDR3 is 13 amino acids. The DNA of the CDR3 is TGTGCCAGCAGCCCTGGGGTCGCCGGGGAGCTGTTTTTT. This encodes CASSPGVAGELFF.

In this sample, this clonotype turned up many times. The CDR3 here is CASSQRGQSTGELFF. Here the CDR3 DNA reads TGTGCCAGCAGCCAGAGGGGACAATCCACCGGGGAGCTGTTTTTT. This rearrangement joins TRBV4-2 to TRBJ2-2, with a weak D call TRBD1 (6 bases). V was shortened by 3 bases and J by 4 bases, with 12 bases between the two germline ends. Germline CDR1 is LGHNA and CDR2 is YNFKEQ. This CDR3 spans 15 amino acids.

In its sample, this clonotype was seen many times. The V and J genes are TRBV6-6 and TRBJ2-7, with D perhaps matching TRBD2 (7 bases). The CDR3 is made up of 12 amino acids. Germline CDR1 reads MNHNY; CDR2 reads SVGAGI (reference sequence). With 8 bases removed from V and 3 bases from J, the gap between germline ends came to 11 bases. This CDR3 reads CASGGARYEQYF. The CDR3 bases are TGTGCCAGCGGGGGGGCCCGCTACGAGCAGTACTTC.